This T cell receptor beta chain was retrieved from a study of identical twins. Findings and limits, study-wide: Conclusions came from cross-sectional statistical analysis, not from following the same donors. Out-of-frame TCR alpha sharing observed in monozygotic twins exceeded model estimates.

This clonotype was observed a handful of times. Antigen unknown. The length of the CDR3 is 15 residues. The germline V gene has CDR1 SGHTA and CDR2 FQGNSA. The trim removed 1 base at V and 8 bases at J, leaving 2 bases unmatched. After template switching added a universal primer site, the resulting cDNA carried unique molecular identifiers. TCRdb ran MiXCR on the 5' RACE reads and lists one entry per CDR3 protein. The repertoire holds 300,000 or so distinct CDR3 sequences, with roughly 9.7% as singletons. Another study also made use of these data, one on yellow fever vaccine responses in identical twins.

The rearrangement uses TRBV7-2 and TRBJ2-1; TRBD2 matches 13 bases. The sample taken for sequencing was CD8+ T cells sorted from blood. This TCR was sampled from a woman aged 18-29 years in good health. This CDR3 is CASSLGLAGGYEQFF. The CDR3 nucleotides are TGTGCCAGCAGCTTAGGACTAGCGGGAGGTTATGAGCAGTTCTTC.